The following is a T cell receptor beta chain sequence with its context. The record originates from a study of blood T cell repertoires in COVID-19. Study information: The analysed material was cDNA or gDNA that came from T cells, B-cell-depleted T cells, or PBMCs.

The germline CDR1 and CDR2 sequences are SGDLS and YYNGEE. V was pared by 4 bases and J by 0 bases, with 3 bases of the junction left unmatched. The CDR3 sequence is 15 residues long. Sequencing used immunoSEQ multiplex PCR; TCRdb keeps in-frame clones, though not all of them. The data hold roughly 340,000 clones, with around 87% observed a single time. The source is a man between 40 and 49 years old in a cohort exposed to, infected with or recovered from COVID-19 (not recorded which). The chain has TRBV9 and TRBJ2-7; 11 nucleotides align to TRBD2. The source material was PBMCs or T cells enriched from blood (not recorded which). The CDR3 DNA sequence: TGTGCCAGCAGCCCTACTAGCGGGAGCTCCTACGAGCAGTACTTC. It encodes CASSPTSGSSYEQYF.